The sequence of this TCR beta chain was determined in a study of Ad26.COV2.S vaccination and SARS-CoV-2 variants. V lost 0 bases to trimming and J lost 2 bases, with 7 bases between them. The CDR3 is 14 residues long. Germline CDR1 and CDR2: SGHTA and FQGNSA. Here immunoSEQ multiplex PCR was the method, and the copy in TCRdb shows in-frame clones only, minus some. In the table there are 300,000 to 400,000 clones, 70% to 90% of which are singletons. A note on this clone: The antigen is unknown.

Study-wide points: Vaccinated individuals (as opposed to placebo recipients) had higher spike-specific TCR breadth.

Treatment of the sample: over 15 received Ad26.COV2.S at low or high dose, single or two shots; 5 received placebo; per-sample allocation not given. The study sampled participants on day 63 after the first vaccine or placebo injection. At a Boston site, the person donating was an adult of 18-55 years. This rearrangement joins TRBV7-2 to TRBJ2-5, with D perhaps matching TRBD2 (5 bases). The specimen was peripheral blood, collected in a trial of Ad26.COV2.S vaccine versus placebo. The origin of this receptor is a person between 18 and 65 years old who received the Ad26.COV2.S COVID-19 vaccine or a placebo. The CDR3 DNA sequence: TGTGCCAGCAGCTTAGCGGGGAGTCAAGAGACCCAGTACTTC. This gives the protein CASSLAGSQETQYF.